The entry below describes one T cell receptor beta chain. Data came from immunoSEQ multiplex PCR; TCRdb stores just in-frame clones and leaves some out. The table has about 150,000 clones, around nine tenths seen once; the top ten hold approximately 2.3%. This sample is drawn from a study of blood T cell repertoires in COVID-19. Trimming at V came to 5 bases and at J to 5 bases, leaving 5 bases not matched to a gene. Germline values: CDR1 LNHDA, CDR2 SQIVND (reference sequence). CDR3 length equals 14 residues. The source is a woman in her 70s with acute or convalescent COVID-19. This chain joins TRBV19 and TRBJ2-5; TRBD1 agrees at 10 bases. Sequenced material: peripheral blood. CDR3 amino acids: CASSVPGQGETQYF. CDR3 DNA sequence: TGTGCCAGTAGTGTCCCGGGACAGGGGGAGACCCAGTACTTC.